The rows below give T cell receptor beta chains drawn from one sample of a study of Ad26.COV2.S vaccination and SARS-CoV-2 variants. Sequenced by immunoSEQ multiplex PCR; TCRdb stores in-frame clones only, minus some. The top ten hold around 3.3% of the sample, which has just over 350,000 clones, approximately 81% seen once. The sequenced sample was peripheral blood, obtained in a trial of Ad26.COV2.S vaccine versus placebo. Every receptor here comes from a person aged 18-60 years who received the Ad26.COV2.S COVID-19 vaccine or a placebo. Each CDR3 is given with its conserved first and last residue. D genes are given only for firm matches. Only part of the rows carry a size: once, few, many, or a class if the clone is expanded.

v_gene	d_gene	abundance	j_gene	CDR3nt	CDR3aa
TRBV27	TRBD1	-	TRBJ2-7	TGTGCCAGCGCTGCCCCAGGGGGACCCTACGAGCAGTACTTC	CASAAPGGPYEQYF
TRBV10-1	-	-	TRBJ2-2	TGCGCCAGCAGTGAGTTCCCGTATTTGGACACCGGGGAGCTGTTTTTT	CASSEFPYLDTGELFF
TRBV4-2	TRBD1	-	TRBJ1-5	TGTGCCAGCAGCCAAGATCTCAGCGCAGGGGGCTTTCAGCCCCAGCATTTT	CASSQDLSAGGFQPQHF
TRBV19	TRBD1	-	TRBJ1-5	TGTGCCAGTAGTATGACAGGGACGGGTCGCCAGCCCCAGCATTTT	CASSMTGTGRQPQHF
TRBV3-1/TRBV3-2	TRBD1	-	TRBJ1-3	TGTGCCAGCAGCCCTCAGGGGGCCCTGTCCTCTGGAAACACCATATATTTT	CASSPQGALSSGNTIYF
TRBV3-1/TRBV3-2	TRBD1	-	TRBJ2-1	TGTGCCAGCAGCCAAGCGAGGACAGGAGCCTACAATGAGCAGTTCTTC	CASSQARTGAYNEQFF
TRBV9	-	-	TRBJ1-4	TGTGCCAGCAGCGCCTCAGAATCTAATGAAAAACTGTTTTTT	CASSASESNEKLFF
TRBV5-1	-	-	TRBJ2-1	TGCGCCAGCAGCTTGGGGGAACTCAGGGTCAATGAGCAGTTCTTC	CASSLGELRVNEQFF
TRBV7-9	-	-	TRBJ2-5	TGTGCCAGCAGCTTAGTACCGGTAGAGACCCAGTACTTC	CASSLVPVETQYF
TRBV11-2	TRBD2	-	TRBJ2-5	TGTGCCAGCTCGTTCTCGGGGGGGGTCCCGCCGATCCAGTACTTC	CASSFSGGVPPIQYF
TRBV7-2	-	-	TRBJ1-6	TGTGCCAGCAGCCTATCAGGGAACTCGGAATCACCCCTCCACTTT	CASSLSGNSESPLHF
TRBV3-1/TRBV3-2	TRBD2	-	TRBJ2-7	TGTGCCAGCAGCCAGAGGAGGGCGGGAGGGCCCAACGAGCAGTACTTC	CASSQRRAGGPNEQYF
TRBV11-2	TRBD1	few	TRBJ1-2	TGTGCCAGCAGCTTCTACAGGGGGGATGGCTACACCTTC	CASSFYRGDGYTF
TRBV19	-	-	TRBJ2-3	TGTGCCAGTAGTATTTCGGTGGCCACAGATACGCAGTATTTT	CASSISVATDTQYF
TRBV6-5	-	-	TRBJ2-7	TGTGCCAGCACCTCCCGGGGGCAGGCAGGCTACGAGCAGTACTTC	CASTSRGQAGYEQYF
TRBV7-8	TRBD1	-	TRBJ1-2	TGTGCCAGCAGCGCCAGGGGACAGAACTATGGCTACACCTTC	CASSARGQNYGYTF
TRBV4-1	-	-	TRBJ2-7	TGCGCCAGCAGCCAAGGGTTGGCCAAAACTATCCCCTACGAGCAGTACTTC	CASSQGLAKTIPYEQYF
TRBV9	-	once	TRBJ2-3	TGTGCCAGCAGCGTACAGGTTAGCACAGATACGCAGTATTTT	CASSVQVSTDTQYF
TRBV7-2	-	once	TRBJ2-5	TGTGCCAGCAGCTCCCCCAAGTCGGAGACCCAGTACTTC	CASSSPKSETQYF
TRBV5-6	TRBD1	-	TRBJ1-2	TGTGCCAGCAGCTTGGCGGACAGGGGGACGGCCGGAGGCTACACCTTC	CASSLADRGTAGGYTF